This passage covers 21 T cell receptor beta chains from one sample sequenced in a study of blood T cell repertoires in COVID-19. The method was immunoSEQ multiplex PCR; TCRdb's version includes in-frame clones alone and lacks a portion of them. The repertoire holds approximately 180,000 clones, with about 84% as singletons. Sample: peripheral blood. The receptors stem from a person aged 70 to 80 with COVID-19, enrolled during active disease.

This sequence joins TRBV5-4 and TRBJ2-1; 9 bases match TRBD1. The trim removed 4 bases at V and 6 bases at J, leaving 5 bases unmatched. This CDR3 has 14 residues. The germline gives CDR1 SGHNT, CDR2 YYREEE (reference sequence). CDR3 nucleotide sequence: TGTGCCAGCAGCACCCGGGACAGGGTCAATGAGCAGTTCTTC. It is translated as CASSTRDRVNEQFF.

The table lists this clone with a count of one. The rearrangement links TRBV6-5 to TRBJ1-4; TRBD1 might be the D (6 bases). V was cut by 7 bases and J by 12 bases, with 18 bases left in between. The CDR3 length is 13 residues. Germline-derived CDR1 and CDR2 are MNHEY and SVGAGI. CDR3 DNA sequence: TGTGCCAGCAACCCGCGGAGGGGGGGGGAACTGTTTTTT. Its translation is CASNPRRGGELFF.

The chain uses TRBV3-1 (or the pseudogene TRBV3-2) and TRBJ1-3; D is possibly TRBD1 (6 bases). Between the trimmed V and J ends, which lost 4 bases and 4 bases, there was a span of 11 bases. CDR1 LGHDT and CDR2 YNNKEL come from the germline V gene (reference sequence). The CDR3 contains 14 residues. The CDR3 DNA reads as TGTGCCAGCAGCCCTAGGGGGGGCGGAAACACCATATATTTT. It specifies CASSPRGGGNTIYF.

The CDR3 DNA follows: TGCGCCAGCAGCACCATACTGTTGGACACGTCCACAGATACGCAGTATTTT. This translates into CASSTILLDTSTDTQYF. The chain joins TRBV5-1 to TRBJ2-3, with D possibly being TRBD1 (5 bases). With 4 bases removed from V and 2 bases from J, the gap between germline ends came to 20 bases. Per the germline V gene, CDR1 is SGHRS and CDR2 is YFSETQ. This CDR3 is 17 amino acids long. Filled out from reference TRBV5-1 and TRBJ2-3, the complete variable domain reads KAGVTQTPRYLIKTRGQQVTLSCSPISGHRSVSWYQQTPGQGLQFLFEYFSETQRNKGNFPGRFSGRQFSNSRSEMNVSTLELGDSALYLCASSTILLDTSTDTQYFGPGTRLTVL.

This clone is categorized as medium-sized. CDR3 sequence (DNA): TGTGCCAGCAGCGTAGTCGGGAGGTGGGAAGATGAGCAGTTCTTC. This sequence encodes CASSVVGRWEDEQFF. The chain carries TRBV9 and TRBJ2-1, with 7 bases aligning to TRBD2. This CDR3 is built from 15 residues. Germline loops: CDR1 SGDLS, CDR2 YYNGEE. Germline trimming cut 0 bases from V and 8 bases from J; bases unmatched to any gene: 8.

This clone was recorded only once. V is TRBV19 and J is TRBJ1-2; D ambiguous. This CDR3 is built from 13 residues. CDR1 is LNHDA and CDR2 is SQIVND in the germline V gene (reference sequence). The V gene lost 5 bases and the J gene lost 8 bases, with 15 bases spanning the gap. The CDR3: CASSHSGVSGYTF. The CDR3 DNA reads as TGTGCCAGTAGTCATAGCGGGGTCAGCGGCTACACCTTC.

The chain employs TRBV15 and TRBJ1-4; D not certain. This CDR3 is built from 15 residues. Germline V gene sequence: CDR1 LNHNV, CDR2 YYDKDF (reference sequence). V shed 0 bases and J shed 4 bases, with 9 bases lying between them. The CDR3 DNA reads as TGTGCCACCAGCAGAGACGCGGGCGTTAATGAAAAACTGTTTTTT. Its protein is CATSRDAGVNEKLFF.

DNA of the CDR3: TGTGCCAGCAGTTACCGGGACAGGGTTTCATCCCAGCATTTT. It encodes CASSYRDRVSSQHF. The chain carries TRBV6-6 and TRBJ1-5, with 9 bases that match TRBD1. The junction had 7 bases not matched to a gene; V was cut back by 2 bases and J by 11 bases. CDR3 length equals 14 residues. Germline CDR1 MNHNY, CDR2 SVGAGI (reference sequence).

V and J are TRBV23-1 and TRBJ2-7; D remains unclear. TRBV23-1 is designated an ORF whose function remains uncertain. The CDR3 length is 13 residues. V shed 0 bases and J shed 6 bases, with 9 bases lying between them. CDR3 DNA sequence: TGCGCCAGCAGTCAATCTGGGCCTCCCGAGCAGTACTTC. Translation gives CASSQSGPPEQYF.

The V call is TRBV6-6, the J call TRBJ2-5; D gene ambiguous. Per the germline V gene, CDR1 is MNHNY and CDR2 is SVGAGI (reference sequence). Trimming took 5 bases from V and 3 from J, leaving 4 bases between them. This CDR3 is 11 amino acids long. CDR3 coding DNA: TGTGCCAGCAGTGTTAAAGAGACCCAGTACTTC. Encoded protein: CASSVKETQYF.

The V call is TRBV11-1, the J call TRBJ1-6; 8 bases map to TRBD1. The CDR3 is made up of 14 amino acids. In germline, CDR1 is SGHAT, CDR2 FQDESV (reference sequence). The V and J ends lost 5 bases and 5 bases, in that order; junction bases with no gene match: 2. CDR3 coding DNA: TGTGCCAGCAGCCGGACAGGGAATAATTCACCCCTCCACTTT. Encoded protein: CASSRTGNNSPLHF.

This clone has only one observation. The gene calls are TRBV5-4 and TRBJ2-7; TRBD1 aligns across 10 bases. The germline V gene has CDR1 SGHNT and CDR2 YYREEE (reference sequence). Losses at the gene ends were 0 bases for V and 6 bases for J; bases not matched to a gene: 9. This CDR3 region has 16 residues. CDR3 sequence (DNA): TGTGCCAGCAGCTTGGGTGGGGGACAGGGGTTTTCCGAGCAGTACTTC. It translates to CASSLGGGQGFSEQYF. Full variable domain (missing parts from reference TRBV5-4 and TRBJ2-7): ETGVTQSPTHLIKTRGQQVTLRCSSQSGHNTVSWYQQALGQGPQFIFQYYREEENGRGNFPPRFSGLQFPNYSSELNVNALELDDSALYLCASSLGGGQGFSEQYFGPGTRLTVT.

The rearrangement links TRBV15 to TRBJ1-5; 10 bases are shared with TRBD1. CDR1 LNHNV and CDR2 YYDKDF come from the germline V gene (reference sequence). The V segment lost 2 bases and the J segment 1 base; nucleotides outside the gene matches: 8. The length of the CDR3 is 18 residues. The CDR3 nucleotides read TGTGCCACCAGCAGACCGAGTGGGACAGGGGACAGCAATCAGCCCCAGCATTTT. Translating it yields CATSRPSGTGDSNQPQHF.

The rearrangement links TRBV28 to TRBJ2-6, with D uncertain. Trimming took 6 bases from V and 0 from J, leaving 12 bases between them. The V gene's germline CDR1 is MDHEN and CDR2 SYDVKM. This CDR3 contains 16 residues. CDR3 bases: TGTGCCAGCAGCCCCGTTGTCTTCTCTGGGGCCAACGTCCTGACTTTC. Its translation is CASSPVVFSGANVLTF.

The CDR3 sequence: CASSFLGRGAFF. CDR3 nucleotide sequence: TGTGCCAGCAGTTTTCTCGGGCGGGGGGCTTTCTTT. The chain links TRBV12-3 or TRBV12-4 to TRBJ1-1, with D possibly TRBD1 on 5 matching bases. The CDR3 length is 12 residues. The V end was cut by 3 bases, the J end by 11 bases, with 13 bases between.

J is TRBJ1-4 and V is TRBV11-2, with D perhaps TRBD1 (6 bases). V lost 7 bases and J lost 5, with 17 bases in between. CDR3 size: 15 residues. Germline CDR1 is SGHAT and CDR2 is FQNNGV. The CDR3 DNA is TGTGCCAGCACGCAGCTTAGTGGGACAAATGAAAAACTGTTTTTT. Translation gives CASTQLSGTNEKLFF.

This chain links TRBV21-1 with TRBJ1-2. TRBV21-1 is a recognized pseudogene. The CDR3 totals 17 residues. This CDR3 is CASSKATGRGGGYGYTF. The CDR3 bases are TGTGCCAGCAGCAAAGCGACGGGTAGAGGGGGGGGCTATGGCTACACCTTC.

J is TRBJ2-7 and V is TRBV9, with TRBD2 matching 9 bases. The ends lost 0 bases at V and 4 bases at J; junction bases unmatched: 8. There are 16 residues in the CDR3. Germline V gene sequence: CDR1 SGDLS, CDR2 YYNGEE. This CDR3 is CASSVAAGLAGYEQYF. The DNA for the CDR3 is TGTGCCAGCAGCGTAGCCGCGGGGCTAGCGGGATACGAGCAGTACTTC.

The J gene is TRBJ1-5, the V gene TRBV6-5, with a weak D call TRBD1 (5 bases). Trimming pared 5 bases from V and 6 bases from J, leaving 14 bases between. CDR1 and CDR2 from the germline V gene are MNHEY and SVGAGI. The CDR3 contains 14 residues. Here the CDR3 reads CASSTSGVSQPQHF. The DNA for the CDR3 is TGTGCCAGCAGTACCTCGGGGGTGAGTCAGCCCCAGCATTTT.

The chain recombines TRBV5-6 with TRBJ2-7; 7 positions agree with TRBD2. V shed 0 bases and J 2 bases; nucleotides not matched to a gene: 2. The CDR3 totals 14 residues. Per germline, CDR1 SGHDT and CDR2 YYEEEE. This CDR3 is CASSLGGRAYEQYF. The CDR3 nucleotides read TGTGCCAGCAGCTTGGGCGGGAGAGCCTACGAGCAGTACTTC.

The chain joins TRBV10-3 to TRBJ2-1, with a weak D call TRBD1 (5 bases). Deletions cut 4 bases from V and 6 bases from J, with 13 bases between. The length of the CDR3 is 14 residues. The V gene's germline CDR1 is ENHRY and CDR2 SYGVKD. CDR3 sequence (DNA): TGTGCCATCAGTGGGGGCCAAGGGATCAATGAGCAGTTCTTC. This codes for CAISGGQGINEQFF.